This passage covers 7 T cell receptor beta chains from one sample sequenced in a study of T cells in women clearing cervical HPV infection. Produced via immunoSEQ multiplex PCR; TCRdb's table is partial and in-frame only. Its table records tens of thousands of clones. The material sequenced was blood buffy coat. The receptors originated from a woman aged 18 to 75 with a cervical HPV16 infection that either progressed to CIN3+ or cleared (not recorded which).

As to this clone: The missing CDR3 end, 3 residues past where the read stops, is filled in from the germline J gene. The chain uses TRBV15 and TRBJ1-5; D is undetermined. The CDR3 is 13 residues long. From germline, CDR1 is LNHNV and CDR2 YYDKDF (reference sequence). V was clipped by 0 bases and J by 5 bases, with 5 bases between them. CDR3 in amino acids: CATSRDPDQPQHF. The sequenced CDR3 bases are TGTGCCACCAGCAGAGACCCCGATCAGCCC. The full variable domain, with the rest looked up from reference TRBV15 and TRBJ1-5, is DAMVIQNPRYQVTQFGKPVTLSCSQTLNHNVMYWYQQKSSQAPKLLFHYYDKDFNNEADTPDNFQSRRPNTSFCFLDIRSPGLGDTAMYLCATSRDPDQPQHFGDGTRLSIL.

Notes on this clone: The sequenced fragment ends 3 residues before the CDR3 boundary, so the rest is inferred from the germline J gene. This chain links TRBV20-1 with TRBJ2-2; 14 positions agree with TRBD2. With V trimmed by 5 bases and J by 5 bases, 4 bases remained unmatched. Germline V gene sequence: CDR1 DFQATT, CDR2 SNEGSKA (reference sequence). The CDR3 length is 15 residues. The sequenced CDR3 bases are TGCAGTGCTTCCCGGACTAGCGGGGGGACCGGGGAG. Translating gives CSASRTSGGTGE. The full CDR3 protein reads CSASRTSGGTGELFF.

On this clone: The CDR3 end is not reached by the read, which stops 3 residues before it; the germline J gene fills it in. The chain employs TRBV2 and TRBJ2-1; D perhaps matches TRBD1 (5 bases). The length of the CDR3 is 15 residues. Germline V CDR1 and CDR2: SNHLY, FYNNEI. V lost 3 bases and J 5 bases, leaving 14 bases between the germline ends. CDR3 bases read: TGTGCCAGCAGTGATTACAGGATAAACAACAATGAG. This sequence encodes CASSDYRINNNE. The whole CDR3 protein is CASSDYRINNNEQFF. Combining the CDR3 with reference TRBV2 and TRBJ2-1 gives the whole variable domain EPEVTQTPSHQVTQMGQEVILRCVPISNHLYFYWYRQILGQKVEFLVSFYNNEISEKSEIFDDQFSVERPDGSNFTLKIRSTKLEDSAMYFCASSDYRINNNEQFFGPGTRLTVL.

About this clone: The sequence runs out 3 residues before the end of the CDR3; the remainder is reconstructed from the germline J gene. The chain has TRBV19 and TRBJ2-4, with D possibly being TRBD1 (6 bases). CDR1 LNHDA and CDR2 SQIVND come from the germline V gene (reference sequence). The CDR3 covers 17 residues. Trimming removed 5 bases at V and 0 bases at J, with 17 bases between. The CDR3: CASSAPRGHSAKNIQYF. CDR3 bases read: TGTGCCAGTAGTGCCCCCAGGGGACATTCAGCCAAAAACATT.

A remark on this clone: Read data end 3 residues before the CDR3 end; the end is taken from the germline J gene. This chain links TRBV2 with TRBJ2-5; D possibly corresponds to TRBD1 (6 bases). Trimming pared 7 bases from V and 5 bases from J, leaving 11 bases between. CDR1 and CDR2 (germline): SNHLY, FYNNEI. There are 12 residues in the CDR3. CDR3 residues: CASTGQRETQYF. The sequenced CDR3 bases are TGTGCCAGCACGGGACAACGGGAGACC. Full variable domain (outside the CDR3, taken from reference TRBV2 and TRBJ2-5): EPEVTQTPSHQVTQMGQEVILRCVPISNHLYFYWYRQILGQKVEFLVSFYNNEISEKSEIFDDQFSVERPDGSNFTLKIRSTKLEDSAMYFCASTGQRETQYFGPGTRLLVL.

To note about this clone: Read sequence stops 3 residues before the CDR3 end, and the germline J gene provides the missing end. The chain links TRBV5-4 to TRBJ2-7; D not resolved. V shed 4 bases and J shed 4 bases, with 9 bases lying between them. The CDR3 has 12 amino acids. The V gene's germline CDR1 is SGHNT and CDR2 YYREEE (reference sequence). Partial CDR3 DNA: TGTGCCAGCAGCCTAGGTGGGTACGAG. Protein product: CASSLGGYE. The full CDR3 sequence reads CASSLGGYEQYF.

Concerning this clone: Read data end 3 residues before the CDR3 end; the end is taken from the germline J gene. The chain links TRBV7-7 to TRBJ2-1; 8 bases align to TRBD2. Looked up from germline, CDR1 is SSHAT and CDR2 is FNYEAQ (reference sequence). There are 15 residues in the CDR3. The trim removed 1 base at V and 9 bases at J, leaving 8 bases unmatched. CDR3 sequence reads: CASSLGGLGISEQFF. The covered CDR3 bases are TGTGCCAGCAGCTTAGGGGGACTAGGAATTAGTGAG.